This T cell receptor beta chain was captured by sequencing in a study of T cell responses to AZD1222 COVID-19 vaccine. General observations from the study: Just six AZD1222 recipients tested seropositive at baseline. Donors skewed white British and female; clonal diversity was possibly underestimated. Repertoires were obtained solely post-peak T cell response.

To note about this clone: Its antigen remains unidentified.

V shed 4 bases and J 3 bases; nucleotides not matched to a gene: 6. The length of the CDR3 is 15 residues. Germline V lookup: CDR1 KGHSH, CDR2 LQKENI. Repertoires were generated with immunoSEQ multiplex PCR, while TCRdb's copy carries only in-frame clones and drops some. The sample contains roughly 120,000 clones, approximately 90% of which appear only once. The rearrangement joins TRBV18 to TRBJ1-5, with 7 bases aligning to TRBD1. The specimen was peripheral blood, collected on day 0 of AZD1222 vaccination. The sequence derives from an adult in good health. CDR3 sequence reads: CASSLTGQNNQPQHF. CDR3 nucleotides: TGTGCCAGCTCACTGACGGGACAGAACAATCAGCCCCAGCATTTT.